The TCR beta chain described here comes from a study of T cell repertoires in cytomegalovirus infection. MiXCR, run by TCRdb on the reads, gives a single entry per CDR3 protein. This table holds 900,000 to 950,000 distinct CDR3 sequences, roughly 31% found once. As concerns this clonotype: Its antigen is unknown.

The clonotype originates from a human donor in good health (CMV status not recorded). Some clones in this sample may be carry-over from other donors' samples. This sample comprised cultured CD8+ T cells from PBMCs, obtained from culture after CMV antigen stimulation.

CDR3 sequence (DNA): TGCAGCGCCGGGCCCCAGGTGTACCAAGAGACCCAGTACTTC. Protein product: CSAGPQVYQETQYF. This sequence joins TRBV29-1 and TRBJ2-5; D gene uncertain. CDR3 length equals 14 residues. The V gene lost 7 bases and the J gene lost 0 bases, with 15 bases spanning the gap. Germline lookup yields CDR1 SQVTM and CDR2 ANQGSEA. Full variable domain (missing parts from reference TRBV29-1 and TRBJ2-5): SAVISQKPSRDICQRGTSLTIQCQVDSQVTMMFWYRQQPGQSLTLIATANQGSEATYESGFVIDKFPISRPNLTFSTLTVSNMSPEDSSIYLCSAGPQVYQETQYFGPGTRLLVL.